One and the same sample provided the 29 T cell receptor beta chains below, sequenced in a study of cytomegalovirus exposure and HLA in healthy donors. PCR involved 60 Vbeta and 13 Jbeta primers. Data came from immunoSEQ multiplex PCR; TCRdb stores just in-frame clones and leaves some out. The table lists over 100,000 clones, with 6.5% to 7% in the top ten. Material: PBMCs. The receptors shown here come from a man between 40 and 49 years old in good health and CMV-seropositive.

J is TRBJ2-5 and V is TRBV7-2; D perhaps matches TRBD2 (5 bases). CDR3 size: 15 residues. From germline, CDR1 is SGHTA and CDR2 FQGNSA. V lost 0 bases, J lost 4 bases, and 12 bases lay in between. The CDR3 DNA is TGTGCCAGCAGCTTAGCGCCCGACGGGGTAGAGACCCAGTACTTC. As protein: CASSLAPDGVETQYF. Supplemented by reference TRBV7-2 and TRBJ2-5, the full variable domain reads GAGVSQSPSNKVTEKGKDVELRCDPISGHTALYWYRQSLGQGLEFLIYFQGNSAPDKSGLPSDRFSAERTGGSVSTLTIQRTQQEDSAVYLCASSLAPDGVETQYFGPGTRLLVL.

The chain is built from TRBV6-1 and TRBJ2-7, with 7 bases lining up with TRBD2. CDR3 length equals 16 residues. J gave up 9 bases and V 4 bases, and 18 bases lay outside the gene matches. CDR1 is MNHNS and CDR2 is SASEGT in the germline V gene. The CDR3 loop reads CASSALWEGLRLWQYF. In DNA, the CDR3 is TGTGCCAGCAGTGCTTTATGGGAGGGCCTAAGGTTGTGGCAGTACTTC.

The chain carries TRBV14 and TRBJ2-2; D is perhaps TRBD2 (5 bases). From germline, CDR1 is SGHDN and CDR2 FVKESK. Trimming took off 1 base at V and 6 bases at J, with 18 bases between the two ends. The CDR3 has 17 amino acids. This CDR3 reads CASSQAKGVISPGELFF. The CDR3 DNA reads as TGTGCCAGCAGCCAAGCGAAGGGAGTAATTAGCCCCGGGGAGCTGTTTTTT.

The chain uses TRBV14 and TRBJ2-5, with 8 bases fitting TRBD1. Germline CDR1 is SGHDN and CDR2 is FVKESK. This CDR3 has 13 amino acids. V shed 4 bases and J 9 bases; nucleotides not matched to a gene: 7. CDR3 residues: CASSPQPRGPQYF. The CDR3 bases are TGTGCCAGCAGCCCCCAGCCCAGGGGGCCCCAGTACTTC.

The chain couples TRBV7-6 to TRBJ2-7, with TRBD1 matching over 7 bases. Germline V CDR1 and CDR2: SGHVS, FNYEAQ. J was trimmed by 1 base and V by 1 base; bases with no gene match: 4. This CDR3 is 15 amino acids long. The CDR3 sequence is CASSLDGTASYEQYF. The CDR3 nucleotides are TGTGCCAGCAGCTTAGATGGGACAGCTTCCTACGAGCAGTACTTC.

This chain links TRBV7-9 with TRBJ1-2; 9 bases align to TRBD1. Losses at the gene ends were 6 bases for V and 4 bases for J; bases not matched to a gene: 3. There are 13 residues in the CDR3. The germline gives CDR1 SEHNR, CDR2 FQNEAQ (reference sequence). The chain's CDR3 is CASSIQGAYGYTF. DNA for the CDR3: TGTGCCAGCAGTATACAGGGGGCCTATGGCTACACCTTC.

The chain recombines TRBV11-3 with TRBJ2-3; D remains ambiguous. CDR1 and CDR2 (germline): SGHNT, YENEEA. V was pared by 5 bases and J by 8 bases, with 14 bases between. The CDR3 is made up of 13 amino acids. DNA of the CDR3: TGTGCCAGCAGCCAGACAAGGTTAGGTACGCAGTATTTT. Translating it yields CASSQTRLGTQYF.

This rearrangement joins TRBV7-2 to TRBJ1-2, with a weak D call TRBD1 (5 bases). With 2 bases removed from V and 2 bases from J, the gap between germline ends came to 12 bases. The CDR3 covers 15 residues. Per the germline V gene, CDR1 is SGHTA and CDR2 is FQGNSA. DNA for the CDR3: TGTGCCAGCAGCTTAACCCCGGGGGAGAACTATGGCTACACCTTC. Translating it yields CASSLTPGENYGYTF. Filled out from reference TRBV7-2 and TRBJ1-2, the complete variable domain reads GAGVSQSPSNKVTEKGKDVELRCDPISGHTALYWYRQSLGQGLEFLIYFQGNSAPDKSGLPSDRFSAERTGGSVSTLTIQRTQQEDSAVYLCASSLTPGENYGYTFGSGTRLTVV.

This chain links TRBV28 with TRBJ1-4; 9 bases align to TRBD1. V dropped 3 bases and J dropped 6; count of bases not matched to a gene: 5. The germline CDR1 and CDR2 sequences are MDHEN and SYDVKM. The CDR3 has 15 residues. Here the CDR3 reads CASSFSGQGYEKLFF. As DNA, the CDR3 is TGTGCCAGCAGTTTTTCGGGACAGGGTTATGAAAAACTGTTTTTT.

The V call is TRBV7-9, the J call TRBJ2-5, with 7 bases matching TRBD1. Germline assignment: CDR1 SEHNR and CDR2 FQNEAQ (reference sequence). CDR3 length: 15 amino acids. V shed 3 bases and J 11 bases; nucleotides not matched to a gene: 15. The CDR3 coding sequence is TGTGCCAGCAGCTTGGACCGGGACAGTACATTACGGCAGTACTTC. This translates into CASSLDRDSTLRQYF.

For this clone: Other DNA sequences in the same sample also yield this CDR3. This chain connects TRBV19 to TRBJ1-5; 8 positions agree with TRBD1. There are 16 residues in the CDR3. CDR1 and CDR2 (germline): LNHDA, SQIVND (reference sequence). Germline trimming cut 3 bases from V and 0 bases from J; bases unmatched to any gene: 4. In DNA form, the CDR3 reads TGTGCCAGTAGTATGCCGGACAGGGCTAGCAATCAGCCCCAGCATTTT. Amino acid sequence: CASSMPDRASNQPQHF.

CDR3 amino acids: CASSIFRDTEAFF. CDR3 coding DNA: TGTGCCAGTAGTATATTTCGTGACACTGAAGCTTTCTTT. The chain recombines TRBV19 with TRBJ1-1; D uncertain. The ends were cut back, 2 bases at V and 3 bases at J, with 7 bases in the middle. CDR3 length: 13 residues. The germline V gene encodes CDR1 LNHDA and CDR2 SQIVND (reference sequence). Variable domain in full (rest from reference TRBV19 and TRBJ1-1): DGGITQSPKYLFRKEGQNVTLSCEQNLNHDAMYWYRQDPGQGLRLIYYSQIVNDFQKGDIAEGYSVSREKKESFPLTVTSAQKNPTAFYLCASSIFRDTEAFFGQGTRLTVV.

The chain's CDR3 is CSASGREQYF. The CDR3 bases are TGCAGTGCTAGCGGGAGGGAGCAGTACTTC. J is TRBJ2-7 and V is TRBV20-1; 7 nucleotides agree with TRBD2. The V segment lost 3 bases and the J segment 7 bases; nucleotides outside the gene matches: 0. Germline V gene sequence: CDR1 DFQATT, CDR2 SNEGSKA (reference sequence). The CDR3 contains 10 residues.

CDR3 sequence (DNA): TGTGCCACCAGCAGAGGGGCTAGCGCTTCCTACGAGCAGTACTTC. It is translated as CATSRGASASYEQYF. The chain is built from TRBV15 and TRBJ2-7, with D maybe TRBD2 (6 bases). Trimming stripped 1 base from V and 1 base from J, with 11 bases between. CDR3 length: 15 amino acids. Germline V lookup: CDR1 LNHNV, CDR2 YYDKDF (reference sequence).

This chain uses TRBV30 with TRBJ1-5; 9 positions agree with TRBD1. This CDR3 has 15 amino acids. Germline loops: CDR1 GTSNPN, CDR2 SVGIG (reference sequence). V was pared by 2 bases and J by 7 bases, with 9 bases of the junction left unmatched. DNA of the CDR3: TGTGCCTGGAGTCTCCGGGACAGGGTAGGACAGCCCCAGCATTTT. Its protein is CAWSLRDRVGQPQHF.

The chain uses TRBV28 and TRBJ1-5; D ambiguous. Germline CDR1 MDHEN, CDR2 SYDVKM. The CDR3 extends over 14 amino acids. Deletions cut 6 bases from V and 6 bases from J, with 15 bases between. This CDR3 is CASSPQPVSQPQHF. The CDR3 nucleotides read TGTGCCAGCAGCCCCCAACCGGTTAGTCAGCCCCAGCATTTT.

CDR3 nucleotide sequence: TGTGCCAGCAGCGTAGGAAGGTCTAGCGGGCAAGAGACCCAGTACTTC. It codes for CASSVGRSSGQETQYF. V and J are TRBV9 and TRBJ2-5, with 8 bases aligning to TRBD2. This CDR3 has 16 residues. After removal of 0 bases from V and 2 bases from J, the junction contained 6 bases not matched to a gene. From germline, CDR1 is SGDLS and CDR2 YYNGEE.

This sequence joins TRBV28 and TRBJ1-5, with D possibly matching TRBD1 (5 bases). CDR3 length: 14 amino acids. CDR1 is MDHEN, CDR2 SYDVKM, per germline. V was shortened by 6 bases and J by 6 bases, with 15 bases between the two germline ends. CDR3 nucleotide sequence: TGTGCCAGCAGATCTCCGGGGGATGGTCAGCCCCAGCATTTT. Translation: CASRSPGDGQPQHF.

This chain uses TRBV29-1 with TRBJ1-1; TRBD1 matches at 7 bases. The CDR3 covers 12 residues. After removal of 6 bases from V and 5 bases from J, the junction contained 6 bases not matched to a gene. In germline, CDR1 is SQVTM, CDR2 ANQGSEA. CDR3 protein: CSVAGGYTEAFF. The CDR3 DNA is TGCAGCGTCGCAGGGGGGTATACTGAAGCTTTCTTT.

V gene TRBV5-1 combines with J gene TRBJ2-7; maybe TRBD1 (6 bases). CDR1 and CDR2 from the germline V gene are SGHRS and YFSETQ. Trimming left V 4 bases short and J 2 bases short, with 16 bases between. The CDR3 covers 15 residues. The CDR3 DNA reads TGCGCCAGCAGCGCTTGGAGGCAGGGGACCTACGAGCAGTACTTC. Protein: CASSAWRQGTYEQYF.

The CDR3 region is CASSSSTGVKDTQYF. CDR3 bases: TGTGCCAGCAGCTCTTCGACAGGGGTAAAAGATACGCAGTATTTT. The rearrangement joins TRBV7-6 to TRBJ2-3; 8 bases are shared with TRBD1. J was trimmed by 5 bases and V by 4 bases; bases with no gene match: 8. CDR3 length: 15 amino acids. The germline gives CDR1 SGHVS, CDR2 FNYEAQ.

The chain links TRBV15 to TRBJ2-3; D may be TRBD2 (5 bases). The germline V gene encodes CDR1 LNHNV and CDR2 YYDKDF (reference sequence). The CDR3 runs to 14 residues. V gave up 3 bases and J gave up 6 bases, with 13 bases separating them. The CDR3 DNA reads TGTGCCACCAGCAGGAATCCTAGCTCGGATACGCAGTATTTT. Amino acids: CATSRNPSSDTQYF.

On this clone: Its ends do not fully match the called genes, so a read error is possible. Within the sample, other DNA sequences also encode this same CDR3. The chain links TRBV25-1 to TRBJ1-1; D is uncertain. CDR1 and CDR2 from the germline V gene are MGHDK and SYGVNS. This CDR3 is built from 13 residues. CDR3 sequence: CASSTLAHTEAFF. DNA of the CDR3: TGCGCCAGCAGTACGTTGGCTCACACTGAAGCTTTCTTT.

Remarks on this clone: At the DNA level, this CDR3 is encoded by other sequences in the same sample as well. The chain joins TRBV27 to TRBJ1-3; 8 positions match TRBD1. The CDR3 sequence is 16 residues long. Germline values: CDR1 MNHEY, CDR2 SMNVEV (reference sequence). Trimming removed 6 bases from V and 0 bases from J; junction bases left unmatched: 7. The CDR3 is CASSPGQGFSGNTIYF. The CDR3 DNA reads as TGTGCCAGCAGCCCCGGACAGGGTTTCTCTGGAAACACCATATATTTT.

The genes are TRBV6-6 and TRBJ2-5, with 8 positions matching TRBD1. The J segment lost 5 bases and the V segment lost 7 bases, leaving 6 bases of the junction unmatched. Germline CDR1 and CDR2: MNHNY and SVGAGI (reference sequence). The CDR3 is 13 residues long. CDR3 bases: TGTGCCAGCAAAGACAGGGGTGTCGAGACCCAGTACTTC. Its protein is CASKDRGVETQYF.

J is TRBJ1-5 and V is TRBV4-2; possible D gene TRBD1, 5 bases. Germline CDR1 LGHNA, CDR2 YNFKEQ. CDR3 length: 16 amino acids. The V end lost 0 bases, the J end lost 2 bases, and 11 bases lay between the germline ends. The CDR3 sequence is CASSQDQGVGNQPQHF. In nucleotides, the CDR3 is TGTGCCAGCAGCCAAGACCAGGGTGTTGGCAATCAGCCCCAGCATTTT.

V gene TRBV10-3 combines with J gene TRBJ2-1; 13 bases align to TRBD2. V shed 2 bases, J shed 9 bases, and the junction held 7 bases outside the gene matches. The CDR3 is made up of 16 amino acids. Looked up from germline, CDR1 is ENHRY and CDR2 is SYGVKD. The CDR3 sequence is CAISEPGLAGWREQFF. The CDR3, as DNA: TGTGCCATCAGTGAGCCGGGACTAGCGGGATGGCGTGAGCAGTTCTTC.

The chain uses TRBV7-2 and TRBJ1-1; 12 bases fit TRBD1. This CDR3 spans 18 amino acids. J gave up 5 bases and V 1 base, and 11 bases lay outside the gene matches. The germline V gene encodes CDR1 SGHTA and CDR2 FQGNSA. The CDR3 region is CASSLDWDRGLVLTEAFF. The CDR3 bases are TGTGCCAGCAGCTTAGACTGGGACAGGGGGCTAGTTTTGACTGAAGCTTTCTTT.

The chain employs TRBV28 and TRBJ1-3; tentatively, D is TRBD1 (6 bases). The germline V gene has CDR1 MDHEN and CDR2 SYDVKM. The V end was cut by 3 bases, the J end by 0 bases, with 15 bases between. The CDR3 has 17 residues. CDR3 loop: CASSLSRTAISGNTIYF. In DNA form, the CDR3 reads TGTGCCAGCAGTTTGTCAAGGACAGCAATCTCTGGAAACACCATATATTTT.